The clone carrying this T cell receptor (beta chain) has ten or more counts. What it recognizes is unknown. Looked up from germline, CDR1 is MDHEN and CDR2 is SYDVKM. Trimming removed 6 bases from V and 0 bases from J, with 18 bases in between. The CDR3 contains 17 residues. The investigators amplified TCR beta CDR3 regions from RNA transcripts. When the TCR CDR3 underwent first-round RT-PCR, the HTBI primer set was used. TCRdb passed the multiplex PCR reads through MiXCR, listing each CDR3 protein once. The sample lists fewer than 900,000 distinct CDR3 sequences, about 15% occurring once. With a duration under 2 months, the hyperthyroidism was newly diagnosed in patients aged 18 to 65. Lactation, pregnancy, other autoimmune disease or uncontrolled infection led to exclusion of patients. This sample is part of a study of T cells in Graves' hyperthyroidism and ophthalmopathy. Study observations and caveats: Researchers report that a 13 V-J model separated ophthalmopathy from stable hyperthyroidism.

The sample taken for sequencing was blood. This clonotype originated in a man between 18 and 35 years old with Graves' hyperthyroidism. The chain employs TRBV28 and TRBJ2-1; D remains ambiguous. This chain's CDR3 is CASSPPSLLVSYNEQFF. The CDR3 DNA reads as TGTGCCAGCAGCCCCCCCTCCCTCCTCGTCTCCTACAATGAGCAGTTCTTC. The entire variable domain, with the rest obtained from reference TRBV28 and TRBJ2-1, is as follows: DVKVTQSSRYLVKRTGEKVFLECVQDMDHENMFWYRQDPGLGLRLIYFSYDVKMKEKGDIPEGYSVSREKKERFSLILESASTNQTSMYLCASSPPSLLVSYNEQFFGPGTRLTVL.